The T cell receptor (beta chain) under discussion was sequenced for a study of blood T cell repertoires in COVID-19. Clinical histories supplied by participants themselves formed the basis of cohort assignment. All exposed participants met a person with COVID-19 within 2 weeks before entering the study. Original analysis: Amplification with reference gene primers provided the estimates of nucleated cell counts. The assay was immunoSEQ multiplex PCR, and TCRdb's table has in-frame clones only and misses some. For V, J and clone size, that table is used; D and trimming come from the DNA. The sample includes a few hundred thousand clones, approximately 91% of them seen just once. Between the trimmed V and J ends, which lost 4 bases and 6 bases, there was a span of 16 bases. Germline V gene sequence: CDR1 SGHNT, CDR2 YYREEE (reference sequence). This CDR3 has 15 amino acids.

V gene TRBV5-4 combines with J gene TRBJ2-2; D gene uncertain. The material sequenced was PBMCs or T cells enriched from blood (not recorded which). The origin of this receptor is a young woman who had been exposed to COVID-19. DNA for the CDR3: TGTGCCAGCAGCCTGACAACTTTCTCTGCCGGGGAGCTGTTTTTT. Protein: CASSLTTFSAGELFF.